These 32 T cell receptor beta chains originate from one sample sequenced in a study of cytomegalovirus exposure and HLA in healthy donors. The PCR used 60 Vbeta and 13 Jbeta primers. The table came from immunoSEQ multiplex PCR; TCRdb's copy has only in-frame clones and leaves some out. The table lists 70,000 to 85,000 clones, around 70% of them singletons. The specimen was PBMCs. The receptors were sampled from a man aged 35-49 years in good health and CMV-seropositive.

CDR3 in DNA: TGCGCCAGCAGCCAAGATTCGGGCACTGAAGCTTTCTTT. Its protein product is CASSQDSGTEAFF. This chain links TRBV4-3 with TRBJ1-1, with no clear D. Trimming pared 0 bases from V and 4 bases from J, leaving 6 bases between. The CDR3 spans 13 residues. CDR1 and CDR2 (germline): LGHNA, YSLEER.

Concerning this clone itself: Other DNA sequences in the sample encode the same CDR3. V is TRBV2 and J is TRBJ1-5; TRBD1 agrees at 7 bases. V lost 6 bases and J lost 4; bases outside the gene matches: 6. Germline V gene data show CDR1 as SNHLY and CDR2 as FYNNEI. This CDR3 has 14 amino acids. The CDR3 region is CASRGDSQNQPQHF. The DNA of the CDR3 is TGTGCCAGCAGGGGGGACAGCCAAAATCAGCCCCAGCATTTT.

The chain is built from TRBV27 and TRBJ1-2; 7 bases are a match to TRBD1. Per the germline V gene, CDR1 is MNHEY and CDR2 is SMNVEV (reference sequence). The CDR3 consists of 15 residues. V was pared by 4 bases and J by 2 bases, with 7 bases of the junction left unmatched. The CDR3 DNA follows: TGTGCCAGCAGTTCGACAGGGACCATAAACTATGGCTACACCTTC. This gives the protein CASSSTGTINYGYTF.

V gene TRBV9 combines with J gene TRBJ2-3, with a possible D match to TRBD2 (7 bases). The CDR3 contains 14 residues. CDR1 is SGDLS, CDR2 YYNGEE, per germline. Trimming cost V 3 bases and J 9 bases, with 17 bases left between them. CDR3 bases: TGTGCCAGCAGCGCAGATTGGGGGGGCGTAACGCAGTATTTT. This codes for CASSADWGGVTQYF.

This chain connects TRBV28 to TRBJ1-5; possible D gene TRBD1, 6 bases. This CDR3 is built from 14 residues. Deletions cut 6 bases from V and 2 bases from J, with 11 bases between. Germline V gene data show CDR1 as MDHEN and CDR2 as SYDVKM. CDR3 nucleotides: TGTGCCAGCAGGGGGGGGCTCGGCAATCAGCCCCAGCATTTT. This sequence encodes CASRGGLGNQPQHF. The whole variable domain, filled in from reference TRBV28 and TRBJ1-5, reads DVKVTQSSRYLVKRTGEKVFLECVQDMDHENMFWYRQDPGLGLRLIYFSYDVKMKEKGDIPEGYSVSREKKERFSLILESASTNQTSMYLCASRGGLGNQPQHFGDGTRLSIL.

The chain couples TRBV5-1 to TRBJ2-7, with 10 bases lining up with TRBD2. The CDR3 loop spans 15 amino acids. The junction had 7 bases not matched to a gene; V was cut back by 4 bases and J by 3 bases. In germline, CDR1 is SGHRS, CDR2 YFSETQ. The CDR3 nucleotides read TGCGCCAGCAGCCCGGGGACTAGCGCTCACTACGAGCAGTACTTC. As protein: CASSPGTSAHYEQYF. Complete variable domain (other parts from reference TRBV5-1 and TRBJ2-7): KAGVTQTPRYLIKTRGQQVTLSCSPISGHRSVSWYQQTPGQGLQFLFEYFSETQRNKGNFPGRFSGRQFSNSRSEMNVSTLELGDSALYLCASSPGTSAHYEQYFGPGTRLTVT.

The rearrangement uses TRBV2 and TRBJ1-4; D unresolved. Trimming left V 6 bases short and J 1 base short, with 15 bases between. The CDR3 is made up of 16 amino acids. Germline loops: CDR1 SNHLY, CDR2 FYNNEI. This CDR3 reads CASRARRSETNEKLFF. Here the CDR3 DNA reads TGTGCCAGCAGGGCACGAAGATCAGAAACTAATGAAAAACTGTTTTTT.

This clone was seen more than once but under ten times. CDR3: CASSELARQNTEAFF. CDR3 nucleotides: TGTGCCAGCAGTGAATTGGCCAGACAGAACACTGAAGCTTTCTTT. This chain links TRBV2 with TRBJ1-1; D gene unclear. Germline values: CDR1 SNHLY, CDR2 FYNNEI. Trimming stripped 2 bases from V and 1 base from J, with 11 bases between. The CDR3 contains 15 residues.

The V and J genes are TRBV7-9 and TRBJ1-2, with 7 bases lining up with TRBD1. CDR1 is SEHNR, CDR2 FQNEAQ, per germline (reference sequence). With V trimmed by 6 bases and J by 5 bases, 18 bases remained unmatched. The CDR3 totals 17 residues. The CDR3 sequence is CASSRTSGGYSSYGYTF. For the CDR3, the DNA is TGTGCCAGCAGTCGAACTTCAGGGGGTTACTCCTCTTATGGCTACACCTTC.

V usage is TRBV7-9 and J usage is TRBJ1-1, with D possibly TRBD1 on 6 matching bases. Germline-derived CDR1 and CDR2 are SEHNR and FQNEAQ (reference sequence). V shed 7 bases and J shed 0 bases, with 12 bases lying between them. The CDR3 runs to 14 residues. CDR3 protein: CASITTGMNTEAFF. The CDR3, as DNA: TGTGCCAGCATCACGACAGGTATGAACACTGAAGCTTTCTTT.

The chain links TRBV7-8 to TRBJ2-3, with TRBD1 as a possible D gene (5 bases). The CDR3 has 17 amino acids. The V end was cut by 2 bases, the J end by 0 bases, with 15 bases between. Germline CDR1 reads SGHVS; CDR2 reads FQNEAQ. CDR3 bases: TGTGCCAGCAGCTTAAGGTCTGGGGCCGAAAGCACAGATACGCAGTATTTT. Amino acids: CASSLRSGAESTDTQYF.

The chain is built from TRBV5-1 and TRBJ2-1; tentative D call: TRBD1 (5 bases). The CDR3 consists of 13 residues. Trimming took 1 base from V and 7 from J, leaving 9 bases between them. CDR1 is SGHRS, CDR2 YFSETQ, per germline. CDR3 sequence reads: CASSLPQGNEQFF. The CDR3 region has the DNA TGCGCCAGCAGCTTGCCTCAGGGAAATGAGCAGTTCTTC.

The chain employs TRBV6-6 and TRBJ1-2, with TRBD1 as a possible D gene (6 bases). The V and J ends lost 4 bases and 1 base respectively, with 10 bases between them. CDR3 length equals 14 residues. CDR1 and CDR2 (germline): MNHNY, SVGAGI (reference sequence). CDR3 DNA: TGTGCCAGCAGTTCAGCAGGGGATAACTATGGCTACACCTTC. It translates to CASSSAGDNYGYTF.

This chain uses TRBV19 with TRBJ2-7; 8 bases are a match to TRBD1. From germline, CDR1 is LNHDA and CDR2 SQIVND (reference sequence). V shed 6 bases, J shed 3 bases, and the junction held 4 bases outside the gene matches. The CDR3 has 13 residues. The CDR3 coding sequence is TGTGCCAGTAGGCGGACAGGGTACTACGAGCAGTACTTC. Protein: CASRRTGYYEQYF.

The J gene is TRBJ2-5, the V gene TRBV28; D is perhaps TRBD1 (6 bases). V dropped 2 bases and J dropped 5 bases, with 12 bases sitting between them. This CDR3 is built from 14 residues. Germline CDR1 MDHEN, CDR2 SYDVKM. The CDR3 sequence: CASSLTGGRETQYF. Written as DNA, the CDR3 is TGTGCCAGCAGTTTAACTGGGGGCAGGGAGACCCAGTACTTC.

This rearrangement joins TRBV7-8 to TRBJ1-3, with D possibly matching TRBD1 (6 bases). V lost 1 base and J lost 4, with 14 bases in between. The germline gives CDR1 SGHVS, CDR2 FQNEAQ. This CDR3 has 16 residues. This chain's CDR3 is CASSLGPQGSGNTIYF. The CDR3, as DNA: TGTGCCAGCAGCTTAGGGCCACAGGGATCAGGAAACACCATATATTTT.

This clone was observed once. This sequence joins TRBV5-4 and TRBJ1-2; 8 bases match TRBD1. The J segment lost 6 bases and the V segment lost 4 bases, leaving 2 bases of the junction unmatched. Per the germline V gene, CDR1 is SGHNT and CDR2 is YYREEE (reference sequence). The CDR3 totals 12 residues. The CDR3 spells CASSGDRHGYTF. The CDR3 DNA reads as TGTGCCAGCAGCGGGGACAGGCATGGCTACACCTTC.

The chain combines TRBV7-2 with TRBJ1-2; 7 bases align to TRBD1. CDR1 and CDR2 from the germline V gene are SGHTA and FQGNSA. J lost 4 bases, V lost 5 bases, and 10 bases had no gene match. This CDR3 has 15 residues. The CDR3 reads CASSKSTGVGYGYTF. In DNA form, the CDR3 reads TGTGCCAGCAGCAAATCTACAGGGGTCGGCTATGGCTACACCTTC.

This clone was seen a handful of times. The chain has TRBV5-1 and TRBJ2-3; the match to TRBD2 covers 8 bases. J lost 6 bases, V lost 6 bases, and 12 bases had no gene match. CDR3 length equals 15 residues. Germline assignment: CDR1 SGHRS and CDR2 YFSETQ. The chain's CDR3 is CASTFSGGARDTQYF. The CDR3 DNA reads TGCGCCAGCACCTTTTCGGGGGGGGCCAGGGATACGCAGTATTTT.

J is TRBJ2-3 and V is TRBV27, with 8 bases fitting TRBD1. V lost 4 bases, J lost 3 bases, and 15 bases stayed unmatched. The CDR3 has 18 residues. The germline V gene encodes CDR1 MNHEY and CDR2 SMNVEV (reference sequence). CDR3 bases: TGTGCCAGCAGTTCTCTCGCGTCAGGGGGCGAAGGAACAGATACGCAGTATTTT. Protein sequence: CASSSLASGGEGTDTQYF.

This chain connects TRBV9 to TRBJ2-3; the D gene is possibly TRBD2 (6 bases). Per the germline V gene, CDR1 is SGDLS and CDR2 is YYNGEE. V was shortened by 3 bases and J by 11 bases, with 19 bases between the two germline ends. The CDR3 loop spans 14 amino acids. The DNA for the CDR3 is TGTGCCAGCAGCGCGCAGGACCGGGGAGGAGGGCAGTATTTT. Translation gives CASSAQDRGGGQYF.

Notes on this clone: Other DNA sequences in the same sample also yield this CDR3. The chain recombines TRBV2 with TRBJ2-2; 9 bases are shared with TRBD2. V lost 7 bases, J lost 2 bases, and 8 bases stayed unmatched. This CDR3 spans 16 amino acids. CDR1 SNHLY and CDR2 FYNNEI come from the germline V gene. The CDR3 reads CASKVLAGPNTGELFF. The CDR3 DNA reads TGTGCCAGCAAGGTTCTAGCGGGGCCAAACACCGGGGAGCTGTTTTTT.

The V call is TRBV5-4, the J call TRBJ2-5; 7 bases are a match to TRBD1. The CDR3 extends over 15 amino acids. The V and J ends lost 0 bases and 0 bases, in that order; junction bases with no gene match: 2. The germline V gene has CDR1 SGHNT and CDR2 YYREEE (reference sequence). CDR3 bases: TGTGCCAGCAGCTTGGGAGACAGGGACCAAGAGACCCAGTACTTC. Protein product: CASSLGDRDQETQYF.

This chain joins TRBV5-6 and TRBJ1-2, with D uncertain. CDR1 and CDR2 (germline): SGHDT, YYEEEE. Trimming shortened V by 0 bases and J by 8 bases, and 11 bases separated the two germline ends. The CDR3 contains 13 residues. CDR3 residues: CASSLASIKGYTF. CDR3 nucleotide sequence: TGTGCCAGCAGCTTGGCAAGCATTAAAGGCTACACCTTC. Variable domain in full (rest from reference TRBV5-6 and TRBJ1-2): DAGVTQSPTHLIKTRGQQVTLRCSPKSGHDTVSWYQQALGQGPQFIFQYYEEEERQRGNFPDRFSGHQFPNYSSELNVNALLLGDSALYLCASSLASIKGYTFGSGTRLTVV.

The chain has TRBV2 and TRBJ1-1; D remains ambiguous. The CDR3 spans 11 residues. Germline lookup yields CDR1 SNHLY and CDR2 FYNNEI. The germline V and J ends were trimmed by 8 bases and 3 bases, with 7 bases remaining between them. In nucleotides, the CDR3 is TGTGCCAGCCTCGTATACACTGAAGCTTTCTTT. Amino acid sequence: CASLVYTEAFF.

The V call is TRBV10-3, the J call TRBJ2-1; 13 bases fit TRBD2. V was clipped by 6 bases and J by 3 bases; unmatched bases: 5. This CDR3 contains 16 residues. Germline V gene lookup returns CDR1 ENHRY and CDR2 SYGVKD. CDR3 in DNA: TGTGCCATCAGCGCCGGGACTAGCGGGGTCTACAATGAGCAGTTCTTC. Its translation: CAISAGTSGVYNEQFF.

The genes are TRBV6-6 and TRBJ2-7, with 7 bases matching TRBD1. The CDR3 length is 12 residues. CDR1 is MNHNY and CDR2 is SVGAGI in the germline V gene (reference sequence). V lost 5 bases, J lost 2 bases, and 0 bases stayed unmatched. CDR3 in DNA: TGTGCCAGCAGTGGGACAGCCTACGAGCAGTACTTC. Protein product: CASSGTAYEQYF.

The gene calls are TRBV30 and TRBJ2-7; TRBD1 matches at 7 bases. The CDR3 contains 13 residues. The ends lost 6 bases at V and 0 bases at J; junction bases unmatched: 5. Germline CDR1 and CDR2: GTSNPN and SVGIG (reference sequence). The CDR3 spells CACYRGSSYEQYF. In nucleotides, the CDR3 is TGTGCCTGTTACAGGGGCAGCTCCTACGAGCAGTACTTC.

The gene calls are TRBV27 and TRBJ2-7; D remains ambiguous. The CDR3 contains 13 residues. Trimming shortened V by 5 bases and J by 4 bases, and 12 bases separated the two germline ends. Germline values: CDR1 MNHEY, CDR2 SMNVEV (reference sequence). The CDR3 region is CASSPPWSYEQYF. CDR3 nucleotides: TGTGCCAGCAGTCCGCCTTGGAGTTACGAGCAGTACTTC.

The table lists this clone with a few counts. The V gene is TRBV9, the J gene TRBJ2-2; 10 nucleotides line up with TRBD2. V lost 4 bases, J lost 0 bases, and 12 bases stayed unmatched. This CDR3 comprises 19 residues. In germline, CDR1 is SGDLS, CDR2 YYNGEE. The CDR3 region has the DNA TGTGCCAGCAGCCGTCGCTTACTAGCGGGACCTTCGAACACCGGGGAGCTGTTTTTT. Protein: CASSRRLLAGPSNTGELFF.

The rearrangement joins TRBV5-3 to TRBJ2-7, with TRBD1 as a possible D gene (10 bases). TRBV5-3 carries the ORF label, with uncertain function. The CDR3 is 21 amino acids. With 4 bases removed from V and 3 bases from J, the gap between germline ends came to 35 bases. CDR3 nucleotides: TGTGCCAGAAGCCCGAAGAATGACAGGGGGCGCGGAGTAGCGGGAGTCTACGAGCAGTACTTC. Its protein product is CARSPKNDRGRGVAGVYEQYF.

The V and J genes are TRBV11-3 and TRBJ2-1; 8 bases match TRBD2. CDR3 size: 13 residues. Germline loops: CDR1 SGHNT, CDR2 YENEEA. V was clipped by 5 bases and J by 6 bases; unmatched bases: 3. CDR3 nucleotides: TGTGCCAGCAGCACCGGGAGGGTCAATGAGCAGTTCTTC. Translation gives CASSTGRVNEQFF.